These 31 T cell receptor beta chains were all obtained from the same sample, sequenced in a study of T cell repertoires in cytomegalovirus infection. From the reads, TCRdb called clonotypes with MiXCR, one entry per CDR3 protein. The top ten clones hold over 15% of a sample with 130,000 or so distinct CDR3 sequences, 5.5% to 8% of them seen once. Input material: PBMCs. These receptors were collected from a human donor in good health (CMV status not recorded). Some clones in this sample may be carry-over from other donors' samples.

This clonotype was observed at least ten times. The chain links TRBV7-2 to TRBJ2-5; 9 nucleotides align to TRBD2. Germline values: CDR1 SGHTA, CDR2 FQGNSA. Germline trimming cut 3 bases from V and 2 bases from J; bases unmatched to any gene: 4. The CDR3 covers 15 residues. The CDR3 loop is CASSFMRGGQETQYF. For the CDR3, the DNA is TGTGCCAGCAGCTTCATGCGGGGGGGGCAAGAGACCCAGTACTTC.

The chain employs TRBV20-1 and TRBJ2-5; 8 nucleotides agree with TRBD2. The germline gives CDR1 DFQATT, CDR2 SNEGSKA (reference sequence). After removal of 3 bases from V and 2 bases from J, the junction contained 11 bases not matched to a gene. This CDR3 region has 16 residues. This chain's CDR3 is CSASPLGSGVQETQYF. CDR3 sequence (DNA): TGCAGTGCTAGTCCTCTGGGTAGCGGGGTTCAAGAGACCCAGTACTTC.

This clonotype was recorded many times. The J gene is TRBJ1-2, the V gene TRBV7-2; D is possibly TRBD1 (6 bases). The CDR3 sequence is 16 residues long. V shed 2 bases and J shed 3 bases, with 16 bases lying between them. Looked up from germline, CDR1 is SGHTA and CDR2 is FQGNSA. CDR3: CASSLFGGQGDYGYTF. For the CDR3, the DNA is TGTGCCAGCAGCTTATTCGGGGGCCAAGGCGACTATGGCTACACCTTC.

This clonotype was observed at least ten times. The chain couples TRBV7-2 to TRBJ1-2; 7 nucleotides line up with TRBD1. Losses at the gene ends were 5 bases for V and 2 bases for J; bases not matched to a gene: 14. The CDR3 length is 17 residues. Germline V gives CDR1 SGHTA, CDR2 FQGNSA. The CDR3 coding sequence is TGTGCCAGCAGCCCGGGAGGGACAGAGATTTTAAACTATGGCTACACCTTC. The encoded protein is CASSPGGTEILNYGYTF.

This clonotype was recorded many times. The chain uses TRBV18 and TRBJ2-3, with D possibly being TRBD1 (6 bases). Germline assignment: CDR1 KGHSH and CDR2 LQKENI. V was shortened by 2 bases and J by 1 base, with 7 bases between the two germline ends. The CDR3 is 14 residues long. CDR3 in DNA: TGTGCCAGCTCACCAAGACAGGGCACAGATACGCAGTATTTT. It encodes CASSPRQGTDTQYF.

The chain has TRBV7-9 and TRBJ2-2, with 11 bases identical to TRBD1. This CDR3 comprises 15 residues. Germline V CDR1 and CDR2: SEHNR, FQNEAQ (reference sequence). Trimming removed 3 bases from V and 9 bases from J; junction bases left unmatched: 6. CDR3 in amino acids: CASSFGQGARRELFF. CDR3 bases: TGTGCCAGCAGCTTCGGACAGGGGGCGCGCAGGGAGCTGTTTTTT.

This clonotype was recorded many times. The chain combines TRBV7-9 with TRBJ2-5; TRBD2 matches 13 bases. CDR3 length: 16 residues. Trimming took 5 bases from V and 4 from J; bases not matched to a gene: 7. Germline CDR1 and CDR2: SEHNR and FQNEAQ (reference sequence). CDR3 residues: CASSTTSGGAGETQYF. The CDR3 DNA reads TGTGCCAGCAGCACTACTAGCGGGGGGGCCGGAGAGACCCAGTACTTC.

This clonotype has at least ten counts. The V and J genes are TRBV7-2 and TRBJ1-2, with a tentative D call TRBD1 (5 bases). The CDR3 has 17 amino acids. Germline V lookup: CDR1 SGHTA, CDR2 FQGNSA. V dropped 4 bases and J dropped 6 bases, with 24 bases sitting between them. The CDR3 sequence is CASSSTRGSPGNNGYTF. CDR3 DNA: TGTGCCAGCAGCTCCACCCGTGGGTCCCCAGGGAATAATGGCTACACCTTC.

This clonotype showed up many times. The rearrangement uses TRBV11-3 and TRBJ2-1; the match to TRBD2 covers 10 bases. Germline V gene data show CDR1 as SGHNT and CDR2 as YENEEA. J was trimmed by 9 bases and V by 5 bases; bases with no gene match: 4. The CDR3 totals 13 residues. Written as DNA, the CDR3 is TGTGCCAGCAGCCCCAGCGGGGGGGGTGAGCAGTTCTTC. Translating gives CASSPSGGGEQFF.

This clonotype was seen repeatedly, ten times or more. The chain has TRBV27 and TRBJ2-1, with TRBD1 matching 8 bases. The J segment lost 6 bases and the V segment lost 6 bases, leaving 10 bases of the junction unmatched. The CDR3 has 15 amino acids. Germline CDR1 is MNHEY and CDR2 is SMNVEV (reference sequence). The CDR3 is CASSQDRAALNEQFF. In nucleotides, the CDR3 is TGTGCCAGCAGCCAGGACAGGGCTGCCCTCAATGAGCAGTTCTTC.

The table lists this clonotype with many counts. This CDR3 is CASSLVRGGNEQFF. CDR3 coding DNA: TGTGCCAGCAGCTTAGTACGCGGGGGCAATGAGCAGTTCTTC. The gene calls are TRBV7-2 and TRBJ2-1; 7 bases fit TRBD2. The V segment lost 1 base and the J segment 6 bases; nucleotides outside the gene matches: 3. This CDR3 has 14 amino acids. CDR1 is SGHTA and CDR2 is FQGNSA in the germline V gene.

This clonotype has a count of ten or more. The chain joins TRBV7-2 to TRBJ1-1; the D is unclear. Trimming took off 6 bases at V and 1 base at J, with 9 bases between the two ends. CDR1 is SGHTA, CDR2 FQGNSA, per germline. CDR3 length: 13 amino acids. The CDR3: CASSLHRNTEAFF. The CDR3 region has the DNA TGTGCCAGCAGTCTACATAGGAACACTGAAGCTTTCTTT.

This clonotype has ten or more counts. The chain links TRBV29-1 to TRBJ1-2; no clear D. CDR1 and CDR2 (germline): SQVTM, ANQGSEA. The CDR3 contains 12 residues. The V gene lost 7 bases and the J gene lost 5 bases, with 14 bases spanning the gap. As DNA, the CDR3 is TGCAGCGGCTCGAGGGAGGGATATGGCTACACCTTC. Protein: CSGSREGYGYTF. Together with reference TRBV29-1 and TRBJ1-2, the CDR3 gives the full variable domain: SAVISQKPSRDICQRGTSLTIQCQVDSQVTMMFWYRQQPGQSLTLIATANQGSEATYESGFVIDKFPISRPNLTFSTLTVSNMSPEDSSIYLCSGSREGYGYTFGSGTRLTVV.

This chain connects TRBV18 to TRBJ2-5, with D tentatively TRBD1 (6 bases). Germline CDR1 reads KGHSH; CDR2 reads LQKENI. Trimming left V 4 bases short and J 5 bases short, with 11 bases between. This CDR3 spans 13 amino acids. Written as DNA, the CDR3 is TGTGCCAGCTCACTTCGACAGGAGGAGACCCAGTACTTC. It yields the protein CASSLRQEETQYF.

This clonotype showed up many times. This rearrangement joins TRBV7-6 to TRBJ1-1, with 11 bases aligning to TRBD1. The junction had 5 bases not matched to a gene; V was cut back by 8 bases and J by 0 bases. The CDR3 extends over 15 amino acids. Germline V gene lookup returns CDR1 SGHVS and CDR2 FNYEAQ. Here the CDR3 reads CASRGDRGMNTEAFF. The CDR3 coding sequence is TGTGCCAGCCGGGGGGACAGGGGGATGAACACTGAAGCTTTCTTT.

This clonotype was seen ten or more times. The chain has TRBV5-4 and TRBJ2-7; 7 bases map to TRBD1. After removal of 4 bases from V and 4 bases from J, the junction contained 5 bases not matched to a gene. The length of the CDR3 is 13 residues. CDR1 SGHNT and CDR2 YYREEE come from the germline V gene (reference sequence). In nucleotides, the CDR3 is TGTGCCAGCAGCCGGGGACAGCCTTACGAGCAGTACTTC. Translating it yields CASSRGQPYEQYF.

This clonotype was found many times. V and J are TRBV7-2 and TRBJ1-5; D ambiguous. Germline values: CDR1 SGHTA, CDR2 FQGNSA. Trimming left V 5 bases short and J 0 bases short, with 5 bases between. This CDR3 spans 13 amino acids. CDR3 protein: CASSRYSNQPQHF. DNA of the CDR3: TGTGCCAGCAGCCGTTATAGCAATCAGCCCCAGCATTTT.

This clonotype appeared many times. This chain connects TRBV29-1 to TRBJ2-1; 7 nucleotides match TRBD2. The CDR3 is 16 residues long. The germline gives CDR1 SQVTM, CDR2 ANQGSEA. Unmatched junction bases numbered 17, after V lost 8 bases and J lost 4 bases. The CDR3 loop reads CSPGGGRGGGYNEQFF. The CDR3 nucleotides are TGCAGCCCTGGGGGGGGGAGGGGCGGGGGATACAATGAGCAGTTCTTC.

Ten or more counts support this clonotype. The V gene is TRBV28, the J gene TRBJ1-2, with 12 bases that match TRBD1. This CDR3 spans 17 amino acids. Per the germline V gene, CDR1 is MDHEN and CDR2 is SYDVKM. V lost 4 bases and J lost 4; bases outside the gene matches: 10. The CDR3 DNA follows: TGTGCCAGCAGTTCGTACCCGCGGGGACAGGGGGCCTATGGCTACACCTTC. Translation: CASSSYPRGQGAYGYTF.

This clonotype was seen repeatedly, ten times or more. The chain joins TRBV6-1 to TRBJ2-5, with TRBD1 as a possible D gene (5 bases). V lost 6 bases, J lost 5 bases, and 16 bases lay in between. The CDR3 length is 14 residues. Germline values: CDR1 MNHNS, CDR2 SASEGT. The CDR3 is CASSSARGRETQYF. The CDR3 region has the DNA TGTGCCAGCAGCTCAGCAAGGGGCCGGGAGACCCAGTACTTC.

This clonotype was seen many times. This chain joins TRBV20-1 and TRBJ2-6; D not resolved. The germline V gene encodes CDR1 DFQATT and CDR2 SNEGSKA (reference sequence). The CDR3 consists of 14 residues. Trimming left V 2 bases short and J 5 bases short, with 10 bases between. In DNA, the CDR3 is TGCAGTGCTAGAATTAAGGCGCGGGCCAACGTCCTGACTTTC. Protein product: CSARIKARANVLTF.

This clonotype was recorded many times. The V call is TRBV28, the J call TRBJ1-4; D remains unclear. Germline-derived CDR1 and CDR2 are MDHEN and SYDVKM. The CDR3 contains 11 residues. Trimming removed 2 bases from V and 11 bases from J, with 6 bases in between. CDR3 bases: TGTGCCAGCAGTTTAGCCCATAAACTGTTTTTT. It encodes CASSLAHKLFF.

In its sample, this clonotype was seen many times. The rearrangement uses TRBV7-8 and TRBJ1-5, with D unclear. The length of the CDR3 is 14 residues. The germline V and J ends were trimmed by 1 base and 2 bases, with 6 bases remaining between them. Looked up from germline, CDR1 is SGHVS and CDR2 is FQNEAQ. The CDR3 loop is CASSLGGGNQPQHF. The DNA for the CDR3 is TGTGCCAGCAGCTTAGGGGGAGGCAATCAGCCCCAGCATTTT.

This clonotype was picked up many times. The chain recombines TRBV24-1 with TRBJ2-1; no firm D call. V was cut by 1 base and J by 6 bases, with 6 bases left in between. The CDR3 extends over 13 amino acids. Germline CDR1 KGHDR, CDR2 SFDVKD. CDR3 nucleotides: TGTGCCACCAGTGATTTTTCTTCCAATGAGCAGTTCTTC. Translation: CATSDFSSNEQFF.

This chain joins TRBV11-1 and TRBJ2-3; TRBD2 is a possible D gene (5 bases). The CDR3 length is 15 residues. Germline values: CDR1 SGHAT, CDR2 FQDESV (reference sequence). V was pared by 3 bases and J by 1 base, with 11 bases between. CDR3 nucleotides: TGTGCCAGCAGCTTGGCGGGCAGCCGCACAGATACGCAGTATTTT. It codes for CASSLAGSRTDTQYF.

This clonotype was seen more than once but under ten times. V and J are TRBV20-1 and TRBJ1-1; D call uncertain. The CDR3 consists of 16 residues. V was trimmed by 0 bases and J by 3 bases, leaving 17 bases between them. The germline V gene encodes CDR1 DFQATT and CDR2 SNEGSKA (reference sequence). This chain's CDR3 is CSARDTGNAADTEAFF. The DNA for the CDR3 is TGCAGTGCTAGAGATACGGGGAATGCAGCGGACACTGAAGCTTTCTTT.

The chain combines TRBV20-1 with TRBJ2-3; 8 nucleotides match TRBD1. The CDR3 is made up of 14 amino acids. The ends lost 5 bases at V and 2 bases at J; junction bases unmatched: 6. Germline V gives CDR1 DFQATT, CDR2 SNEGSKA (reference sequence). The CDR3 region has the DNA TGCAGTGCTCCCACGGACAGGGCCACAGATACGCAGTATTTT. Translated, it gives CSAPTDRATDTQYF.

The V and J genes are TRBV28 and TRBJ2-7; 7 bases are shared with TRBD1. V was clipped by 5 bases and J by 0 bases; unmatched bases: 7. Germline V gene lookup returns CDR1 MDHEN and CDR2 SYDVKM. This CDR3 contains 15 residues. CDR3: CASSVLWDSSYEQYF. As DNA, the CDR3 is TGTGCCAGCAGTGTACTTTGGGACAGCTCCTACGAGCAGTACTTC.

In its sample, this clonotype was seen many times. The rearrangement links TRBV7-9 to TRBJ2-7; possible D gene TRBD2, 5 bases. CDR3 length: 14 residues. CDR1 is SEHNR, CDR2 FQNEAQ, per germline (reference sequence). V lost 5 bases to trimming and J lost 6 bases, with 17 bases between them. CDR3 protein: CASSNSGPRGEQYF. Written as DNA, the CDR3 is TGTGCCAGCAGCAATTCCGGACCCCGGGGCGAGCAGTACTTC.

This clonotype was counted many times. The V and J genes are TRBV5-5 and TRBJ2-1, with 8 nucleotides matching TRBD1. This CDR3 has 16 amino acids. CDR1 is SGHKS, CDR2 YYEKEE, per germline (reference sequence). With V trimmed by 2 bases and J by 6 bases, 10 bases remained unmatched. The chain's CDR3 is CASSLDGQGPRNEQFF. The CDR3 bases are TGTGCCAGCAGCTTAGACGGACAGGGTCCACGCAATGAGCAGTTCTTC.

There are many counts of this clonotype. The rearrangement links TRBV19 to TRBJ1-1; 10 bases map to TRBD1. CDR3 length equals 15 residues. Trimming removed 3 bases from V and 6 bases from J; junction bases left unmatched: 7. Germline values: CDR1 LNHDA, CDR2 SQIVND (reference sequence). The DNA of the CDR3 is TGTGCCAGTAGTATCGACCGGGACAGGGGCGCTGAAGCTTTCTTT. This encodes CASSIDRDRGAEAFF.